Here is one TCR beta chain with its context. These data come from a study of control samples from healthy donors and cancer patients. Clones were read by immunoSEQ multiplex PCR, and TCRdb kept only the in-frame ones, dropping some. Found here are some 180,000 clones; the top ten clones hold about 2.2%. The CDR3 has 13 amino acids. V was cut by 4 bases and J by 0 bases, with 4 bases left in between. Sequencing input: blood. The V call is TRBV12-3 or TRBV12-4, the J call TRBJ1-5, with D uncertain. The source is a woman aged 25-40 years in good health. Here the CDR3 DNA reads TGTGCCAGCAGTTCCCTTAGCAATCAGCCCCAGCATTTT. Encoded protein: CASSSLSNQPQHF.